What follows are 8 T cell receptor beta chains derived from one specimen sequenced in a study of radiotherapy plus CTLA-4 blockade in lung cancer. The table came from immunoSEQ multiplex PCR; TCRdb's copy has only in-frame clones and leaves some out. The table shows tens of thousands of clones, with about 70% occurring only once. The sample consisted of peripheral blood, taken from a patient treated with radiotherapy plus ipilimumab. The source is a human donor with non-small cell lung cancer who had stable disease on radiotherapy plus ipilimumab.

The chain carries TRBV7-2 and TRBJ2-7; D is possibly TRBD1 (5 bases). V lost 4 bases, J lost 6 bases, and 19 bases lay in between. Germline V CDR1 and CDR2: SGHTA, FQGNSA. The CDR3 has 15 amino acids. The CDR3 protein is CASSSGPTVKGEQYF. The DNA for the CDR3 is TGTGCCAGCAGCTCCGGACCGACAGTCAAGGGCGAGCAGTACTTC. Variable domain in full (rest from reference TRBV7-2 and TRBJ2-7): GAGVSQSPSNKVTEKGKDVELRCDPISGHTALYWYRQSLGQGLEFLIYFQGNSAPDKSGLPSDRFSAERTGGSVSTLTIQRTQQEDSAVYLCASSSGPTVKGEQYFGPGTRLTVT.

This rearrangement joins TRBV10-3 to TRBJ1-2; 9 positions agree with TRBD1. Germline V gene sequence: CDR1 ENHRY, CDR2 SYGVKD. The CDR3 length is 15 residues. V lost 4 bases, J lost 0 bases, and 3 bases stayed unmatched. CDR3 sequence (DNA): TGTGCCATCAGTGCAGGGACAGGGTCTAACTATGGCTACACCTTC. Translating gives CAISAGTGSNYGYTF.

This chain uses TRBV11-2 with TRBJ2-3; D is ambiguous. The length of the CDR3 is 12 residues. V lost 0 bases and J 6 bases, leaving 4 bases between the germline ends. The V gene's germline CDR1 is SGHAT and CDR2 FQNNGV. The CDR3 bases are TGTGCCAGCAGCTTAGAAGGGGATACGCAGTATTTT. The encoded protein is CASSLEGDTQYF. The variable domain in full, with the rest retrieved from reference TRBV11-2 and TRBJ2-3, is EAGVAQSPRYKIIEKRQSVAFWCNPISGHATLYWYQQILGQGPKLLIQFQNNGVVDDSQLPKDRFSAERLKGVDSTLKIQPAKLEDSAVYLCASSLEGDTQYFGPGTRLTVL.

CDR3 loop: CASKDRGTNEKLFF. The CDR3 DNA reads as TGTGCCAGCAAGGATAGAGGAACTAATGAAAAACTGTTTTTT. This chain links TRBV2 with TRBJ1-4, with D unresolved. The CDR3 sequence is 14 residues long. V was shortened by 7 bases and J by 1 base, with 10 bases between the two germline ends. Germline lookup yields CDR1 SNHLY and CDR2 FYNNEI.

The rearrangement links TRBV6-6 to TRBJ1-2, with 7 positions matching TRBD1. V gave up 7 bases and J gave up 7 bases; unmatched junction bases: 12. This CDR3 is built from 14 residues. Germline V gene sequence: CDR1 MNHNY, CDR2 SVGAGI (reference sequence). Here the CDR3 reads CASNPTGTDSGYTF. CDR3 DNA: TGTGCCAGCAATCCGACAGGGACGGACTCTGGCTACACCTTC.

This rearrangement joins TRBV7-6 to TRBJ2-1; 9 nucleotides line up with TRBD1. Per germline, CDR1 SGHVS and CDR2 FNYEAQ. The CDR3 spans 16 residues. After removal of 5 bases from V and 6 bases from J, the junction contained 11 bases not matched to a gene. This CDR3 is CASSLRGQGRGNEQFF. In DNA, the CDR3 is TGTGCCAGCAGCCTCCGGGGACAGGGTAGAGGCAATGAGCAGTTCTTC.

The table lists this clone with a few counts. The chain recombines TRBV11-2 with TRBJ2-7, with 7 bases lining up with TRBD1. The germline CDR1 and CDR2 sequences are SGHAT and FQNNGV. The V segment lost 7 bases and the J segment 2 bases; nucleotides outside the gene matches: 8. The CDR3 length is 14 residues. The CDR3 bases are TGTGCCAGCACCCCGACAGGGATTGCCTACGAGCAGTACTTC. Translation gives CASTPTGIAYEQYF.

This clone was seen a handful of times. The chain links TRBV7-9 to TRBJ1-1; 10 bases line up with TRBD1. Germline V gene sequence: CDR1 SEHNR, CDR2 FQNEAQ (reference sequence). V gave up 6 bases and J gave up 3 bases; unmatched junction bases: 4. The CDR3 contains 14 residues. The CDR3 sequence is CASRPDRGYTEAFF. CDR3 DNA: TGTGCCAGCAGACCGGACAGGGGGTACACTGAAGCTTTCTTT. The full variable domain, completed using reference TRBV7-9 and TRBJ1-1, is DTGVSQNPRHKITKRGQNVTFRCDPISEHNRLYWYRQTLGQGPEFLTYFQNEAQLEKSRLLSDRFSAERPKGSFSTLEIQRTEQGDSAMYLCASRPDRGYTEAFFGQGTRLTVV.